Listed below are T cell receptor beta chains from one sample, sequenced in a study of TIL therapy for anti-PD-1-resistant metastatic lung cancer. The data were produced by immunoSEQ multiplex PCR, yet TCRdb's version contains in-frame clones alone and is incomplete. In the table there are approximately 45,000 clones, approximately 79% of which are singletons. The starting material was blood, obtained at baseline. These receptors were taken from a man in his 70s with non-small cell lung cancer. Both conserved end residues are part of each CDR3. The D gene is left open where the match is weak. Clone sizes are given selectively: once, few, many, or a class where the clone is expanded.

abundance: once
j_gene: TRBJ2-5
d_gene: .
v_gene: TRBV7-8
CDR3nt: TGTGCCAGCAGGAACAGGGCCCAAGAGACCCAGTACTTC
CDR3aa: CASRNRAQETQYF

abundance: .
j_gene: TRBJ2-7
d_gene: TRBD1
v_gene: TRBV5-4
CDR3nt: TGTGCCAGCAGCTTGCCGGGACAGGGGGCTTACGAGCAGTACTTC
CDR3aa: CASSLPGQGAYEQYF

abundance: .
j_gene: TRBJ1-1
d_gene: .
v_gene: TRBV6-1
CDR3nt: TGTGCCAGCAGTGAAGAAGGCTTTTTGGCAGGCCGAAACACTGAAGCTTTCTTT
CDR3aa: CASSEEGFLAGRNTEAFF

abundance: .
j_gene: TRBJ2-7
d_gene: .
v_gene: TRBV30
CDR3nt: TGTGCCTGGACGTCCTTTCAGAGCTCCTACGAGCAGTACTTC
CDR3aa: CAWTSFQSSYEQYF

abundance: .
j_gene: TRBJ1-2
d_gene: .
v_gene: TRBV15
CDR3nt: TGTGCCACCAGCAGAGGGACCACGGGGGGCTACACCTTC
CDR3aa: CATSRGTTGGYTF

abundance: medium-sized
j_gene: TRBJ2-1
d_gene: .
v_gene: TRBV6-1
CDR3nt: TGTGCCAGCAGTCGTGGGGGAACGTACAATGAGCAGTTCTTC
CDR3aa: CASSRGGTYNEQFF

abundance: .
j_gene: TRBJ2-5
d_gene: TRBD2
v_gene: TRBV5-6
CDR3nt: TGTGCCAGCAGCGTTATAGCGGGAGGCAAAGAGACCCAGTACTTC
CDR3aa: CASSVIAGGKETQYF

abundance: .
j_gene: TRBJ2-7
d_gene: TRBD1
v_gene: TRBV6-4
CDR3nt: TGTGCCAGCAGTTTCAACAGGGGTGACGAGCAGTACTTC
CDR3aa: CASSFNRGDEQYF

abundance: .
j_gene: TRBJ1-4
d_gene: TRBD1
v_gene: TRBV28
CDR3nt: TGTGCCAGCAGTCCGGGACAGTTTAATGAAAAACTGTTTTTT
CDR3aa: CASSPGQFNEKLFF

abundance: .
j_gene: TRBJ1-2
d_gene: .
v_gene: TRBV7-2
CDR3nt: TGTGCCAGCAGTTTCGTCACCTATGGCTACACCTTC
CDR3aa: CASSFVTYGYTF

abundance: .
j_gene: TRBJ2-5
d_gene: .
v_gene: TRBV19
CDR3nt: TGTGCCAGTAGTATAGGCGGGACGAGACAAGAGACCCAGTACTTC
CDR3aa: CASSIGGTRQETQYF